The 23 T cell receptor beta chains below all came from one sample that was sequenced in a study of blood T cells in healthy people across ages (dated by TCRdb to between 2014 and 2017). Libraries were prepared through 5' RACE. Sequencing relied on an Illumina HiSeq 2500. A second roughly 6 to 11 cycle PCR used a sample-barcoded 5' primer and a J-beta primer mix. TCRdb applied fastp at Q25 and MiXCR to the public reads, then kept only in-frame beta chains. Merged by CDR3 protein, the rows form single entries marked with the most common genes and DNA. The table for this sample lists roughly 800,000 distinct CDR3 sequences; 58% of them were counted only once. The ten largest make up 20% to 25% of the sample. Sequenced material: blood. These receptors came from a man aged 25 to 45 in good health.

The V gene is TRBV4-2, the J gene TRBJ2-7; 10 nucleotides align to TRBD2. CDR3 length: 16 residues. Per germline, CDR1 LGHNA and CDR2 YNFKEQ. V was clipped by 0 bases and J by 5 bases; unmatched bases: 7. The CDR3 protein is CASSQEASGGWNEQYF. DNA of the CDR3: TGTGCCAGCAGCCAAGAAGCTAGCGGGGGTTGGAACGAGCAGTACTTC.

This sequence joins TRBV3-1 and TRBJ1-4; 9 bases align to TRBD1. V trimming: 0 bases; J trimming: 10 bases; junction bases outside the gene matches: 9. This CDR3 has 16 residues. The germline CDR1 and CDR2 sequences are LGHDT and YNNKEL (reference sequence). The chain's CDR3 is CASSQELRTGVAKLFF. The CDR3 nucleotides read TGTGCCAGCAGCCAAGAACTCAGGACAGGGGTAGCAAAACTGTTTTTT.

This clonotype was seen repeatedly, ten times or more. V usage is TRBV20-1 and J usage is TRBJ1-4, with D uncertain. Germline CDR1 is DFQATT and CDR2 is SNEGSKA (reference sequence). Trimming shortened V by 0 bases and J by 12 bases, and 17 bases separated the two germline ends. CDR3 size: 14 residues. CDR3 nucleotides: TGCAGTGCTAGAGAAGCCCTGTCCGAGCGGGAACTGTTTTTT. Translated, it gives CSAREALSERELFF.

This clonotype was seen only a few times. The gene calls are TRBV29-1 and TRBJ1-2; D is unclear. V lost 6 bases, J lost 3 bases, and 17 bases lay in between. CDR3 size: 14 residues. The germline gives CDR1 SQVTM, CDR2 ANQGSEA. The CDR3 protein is CSVARRQAHYGYTF. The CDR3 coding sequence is TGCAGCGTGGCTAGAAGGCAAGCACACTATGGCTACACCTTC.

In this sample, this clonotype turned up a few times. This CDR3 reads CASGNPGPHQPQHF. DNA for the CDR3: TGTGCCAGCGGCAACCCGGGTCCTCATCAGCCCCAGCATTTT. The chain joins TRBV7-2 to TRBJ1-5; D is unclear. The germline V gene encodes CDR1 SGHTA and CDR2 FQGNSA. The CDR3 extends over 14 amino acids. V was pared by 8 bases and J by 5 bases, with 16 bases between.

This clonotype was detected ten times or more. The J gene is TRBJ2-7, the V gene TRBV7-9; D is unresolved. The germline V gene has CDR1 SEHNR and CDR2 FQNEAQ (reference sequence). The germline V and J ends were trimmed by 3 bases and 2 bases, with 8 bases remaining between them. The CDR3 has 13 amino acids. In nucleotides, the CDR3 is TGTGCCAGCAGCTTTGGAACGGCCTACGAGCAGTACTTC. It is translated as CASSFGTAYEQYF.

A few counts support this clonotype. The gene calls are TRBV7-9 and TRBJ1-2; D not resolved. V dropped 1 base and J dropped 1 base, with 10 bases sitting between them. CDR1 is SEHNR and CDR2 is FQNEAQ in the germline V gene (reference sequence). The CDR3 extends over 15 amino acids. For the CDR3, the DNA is TGTGCCAGCAGCTTAGGCGAGTTTTATAACTATGGCTACACCTTC. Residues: CASSLGEFYNYGYTF. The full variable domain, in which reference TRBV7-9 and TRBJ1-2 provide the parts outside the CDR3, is DTGVSQNPRHKITKRGQNVTFRCDPISEHNRLYWYRQTLGQGPEFLTYFQNEAQLEKSRLLSDRFSAERPKGSFSTLEIQRTEQGDSAMYLCASSLGEFYNYGYTFGSGTRLTVV.

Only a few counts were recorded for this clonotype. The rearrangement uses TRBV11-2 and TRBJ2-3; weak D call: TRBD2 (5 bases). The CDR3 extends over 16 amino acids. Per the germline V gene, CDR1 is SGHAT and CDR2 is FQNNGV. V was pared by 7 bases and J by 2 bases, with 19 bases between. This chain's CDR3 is CASIEGRLRDTDTQYF. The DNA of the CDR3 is TGTGCCAGCATTGAGGGCAGGTTGCGCGACACAGATACGCAGTATTTT.

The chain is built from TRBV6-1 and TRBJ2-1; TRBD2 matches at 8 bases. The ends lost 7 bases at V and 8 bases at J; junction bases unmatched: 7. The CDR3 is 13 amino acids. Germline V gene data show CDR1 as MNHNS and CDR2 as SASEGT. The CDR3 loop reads CASIRGGQDEQFF. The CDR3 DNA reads TGTGCCAGCATACGGGGGGGGCAGGATGAGCAGTTCTTC.

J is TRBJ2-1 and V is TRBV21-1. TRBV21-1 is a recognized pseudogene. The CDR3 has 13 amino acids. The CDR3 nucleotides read TGTGCCAGCAGCTTTATACGGACAGATGAGCAGTTCTTC. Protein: CASSFIRTDEQFF.

The CDR3 region is CASSPRDLRHNEQFF. CDR3 DNA: TGTGCCAGCAGCCCCCGGGACTTGCGTCACAATGAGCAGTTCTTC. The genes are TRBV11-2 and TRBJ2-1; tentative D call: TRBD2 (6 bases). CDR1 and CDR2 from the germline V gene are SGHAT and FQNNGV. Between the trimmed V and J ends, which lost 5 bases and 5 bases, there was a span of 16 bases. The CDR3 has 15 amino acids.

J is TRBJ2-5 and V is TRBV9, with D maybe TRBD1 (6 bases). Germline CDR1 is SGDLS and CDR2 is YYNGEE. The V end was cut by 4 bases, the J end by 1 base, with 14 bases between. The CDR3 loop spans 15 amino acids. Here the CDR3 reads CASSLQDRAQETQYF. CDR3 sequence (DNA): TGTGCCAGCAGCCTCCAGGACAGAGCCCAAGAGACCCAGTACTTC.

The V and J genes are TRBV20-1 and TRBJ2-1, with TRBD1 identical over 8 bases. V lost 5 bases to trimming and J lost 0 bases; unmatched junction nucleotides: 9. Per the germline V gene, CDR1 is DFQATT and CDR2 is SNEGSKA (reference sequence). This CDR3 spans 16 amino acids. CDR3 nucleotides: TGCAGTGCTCGACGGGACAGGCCCCCCTCCTACAATGAGCAGTTCTTC. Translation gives CSARRDRPPSYNEQFF.

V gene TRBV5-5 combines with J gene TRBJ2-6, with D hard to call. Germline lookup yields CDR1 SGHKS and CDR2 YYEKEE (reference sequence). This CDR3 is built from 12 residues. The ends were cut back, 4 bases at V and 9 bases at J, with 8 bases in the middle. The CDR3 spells CASSAAVNVLTF. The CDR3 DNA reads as TGTGCCAGCAGCGCGGCGGTCAACGTCCTGACTTTC.

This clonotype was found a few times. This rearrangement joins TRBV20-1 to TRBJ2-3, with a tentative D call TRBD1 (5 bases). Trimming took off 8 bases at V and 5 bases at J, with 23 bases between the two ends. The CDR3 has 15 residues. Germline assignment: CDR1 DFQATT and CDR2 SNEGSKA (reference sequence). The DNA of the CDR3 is TGCAGTACCTCCCGAACTTGGGGCAGCGAAGATACGCAGTATTTT. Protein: CSTSRTWGSEDTQYF.

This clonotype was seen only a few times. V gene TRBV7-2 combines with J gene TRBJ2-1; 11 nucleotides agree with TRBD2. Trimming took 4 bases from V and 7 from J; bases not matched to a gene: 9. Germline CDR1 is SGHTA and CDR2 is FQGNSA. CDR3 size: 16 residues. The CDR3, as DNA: TGTGCCAGCAGCTCGACTAGCGGGGCGGGGGGGAATGAGCAGTTCTTC. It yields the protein CASSSTSGAGGNEQFF.

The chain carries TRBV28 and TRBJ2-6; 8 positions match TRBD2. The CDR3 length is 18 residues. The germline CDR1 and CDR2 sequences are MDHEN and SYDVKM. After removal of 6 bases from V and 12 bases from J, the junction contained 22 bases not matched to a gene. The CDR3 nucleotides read TGTGCCAGCAGACGTGCCTTACTAGCGGCGGAGGGCCTCATCGTCCTGACTTTC. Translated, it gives CASRRALLAAEGLIVLTF.

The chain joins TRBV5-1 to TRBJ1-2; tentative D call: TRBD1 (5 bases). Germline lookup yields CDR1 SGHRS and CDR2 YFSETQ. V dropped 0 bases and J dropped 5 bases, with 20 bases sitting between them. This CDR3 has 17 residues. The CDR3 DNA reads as TGCGCCAGCAGCTTGGAGGTCGACGGCAGGGCACTATATGGCTACACCTTC. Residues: CASSLEVDGRALYGYTF. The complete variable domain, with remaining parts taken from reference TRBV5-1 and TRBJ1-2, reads KAGVTQTPRYLIKTRGQQVTLSCSPISGHRSVSWYQQTPGQGLQFLFEYFSETQRNKGNFPGRFSGRQFSNSRSEMNVSTLELGDSALYLCASSLEVDGRALYGYTFGSGTRLTVV.

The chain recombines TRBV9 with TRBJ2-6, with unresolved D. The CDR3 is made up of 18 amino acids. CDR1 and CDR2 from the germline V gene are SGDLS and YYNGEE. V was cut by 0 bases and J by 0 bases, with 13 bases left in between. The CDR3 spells CASSVVPWASSGANVLTF. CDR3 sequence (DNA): TGTGCCAGCAGCGTAGTACCCTGGGCAAGCTCTGGGGCCAACGTCCTGACTTTC. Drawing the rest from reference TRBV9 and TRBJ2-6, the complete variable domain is DSGVTQTPKHLITATGQRVTLRCSPRSGDLSVYWYQQSLDQGLQFLIQYYNGEERAKGNILERFSAQQFPDLHSELNLSSLELGDSALYFCASSVVPWASSGANVLTFGAGSRLTVL.

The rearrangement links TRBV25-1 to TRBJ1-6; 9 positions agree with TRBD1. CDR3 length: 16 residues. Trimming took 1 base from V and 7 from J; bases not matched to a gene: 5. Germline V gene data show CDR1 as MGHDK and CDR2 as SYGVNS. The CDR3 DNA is TGTGCCAGCAGTGAATGGCGGGGACAGGGAAATTCACCCCTCCACTTT. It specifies CASSEWRGQGNSPLHF.

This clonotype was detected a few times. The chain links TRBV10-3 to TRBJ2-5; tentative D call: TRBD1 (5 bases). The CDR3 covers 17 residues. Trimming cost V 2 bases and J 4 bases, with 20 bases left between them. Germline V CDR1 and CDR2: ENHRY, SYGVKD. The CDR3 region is CAISEPRVGLVGETQYF. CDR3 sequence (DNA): TGTGCCATCAGTGAGCCAAGGGTGGGGCTGGTGGGAGAGACCCAGTACTTC.

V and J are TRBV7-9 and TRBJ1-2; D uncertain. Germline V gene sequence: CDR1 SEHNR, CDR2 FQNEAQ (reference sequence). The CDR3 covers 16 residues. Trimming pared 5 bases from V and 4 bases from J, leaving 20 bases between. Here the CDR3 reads CASSRLDGERSYGYTF. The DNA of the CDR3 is TGTGCCAGCAGCCGACTAGACGGAGAGCGATCCTATGGCTACACCTTC. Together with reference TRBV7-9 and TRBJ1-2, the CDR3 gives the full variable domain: DTGVSQNPRHKITKRGQNVTFRCDPISEHNRLYWYRQTLGQGPEFLTYFQNEAQLEKSRLLSDRFSAERPKGSFSTLEIQRTEQGDSAMYLCASSRLDGERSYGYTFGSGTRLTVV.

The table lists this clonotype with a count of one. The CDR3 protein is CASSAHSLQRGQYF. The CDR3 DNA reads TGTGCCAGCAGCGCGCACTCTCTTCAGCGGGGGCAGTACTTC. The rearrangement links TRBV7-2 to TRBJ2-7; 7 nucleotides align to TRBD2. With V trimmed by 5 bases and J by 9 bases, 13 bases remained unmatched. Per germline, CDR1 SGHTA and CDR2 FQGNSA. The CDR3 has 14 residues.